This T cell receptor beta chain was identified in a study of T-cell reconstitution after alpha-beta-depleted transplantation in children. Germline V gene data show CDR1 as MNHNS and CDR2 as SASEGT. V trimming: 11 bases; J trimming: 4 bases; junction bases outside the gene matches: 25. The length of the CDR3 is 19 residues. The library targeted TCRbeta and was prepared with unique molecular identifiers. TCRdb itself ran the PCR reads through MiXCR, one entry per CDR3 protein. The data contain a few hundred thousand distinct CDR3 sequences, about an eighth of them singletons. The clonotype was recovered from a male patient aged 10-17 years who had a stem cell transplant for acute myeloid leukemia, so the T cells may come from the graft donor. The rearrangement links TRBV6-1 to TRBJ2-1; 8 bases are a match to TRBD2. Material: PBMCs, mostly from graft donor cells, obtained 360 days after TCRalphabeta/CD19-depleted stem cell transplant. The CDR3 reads CAGRNGSAGAGPPYNEQFF. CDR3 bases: TGTGCCGGCCGAAATGGATCAGCGGGAGCCGGTCCCCCATACAATGAGCAGTTCTTC.